One and the same sample provided the 32 T cell receptor beta chains below, sequenced in a study of blood T cells in healthy people across ages. A second PCR, run for roughly 6 to 11 cycles, used a sample-barcoded 5' primer plus a J-beta primer mix. TCRdb fed the 5' RACE reads into MiXCR, producing one record per CDR3 protein. The sample shows about 1,500,000 distinct CDR3 sequences, 28% of them seen only once. The sample comprised blood. Every receptor here comes from a woman aged 25 to 39 in good health.

This clonotype was observed a few times. This chain uses TRBV5-1 with TRBJ2-4, with 8 bases aligning to TRBD1. CDR1 and CDR2 (germline): SGHRS, YFSETQ. CDR3 length: 14 amino acids. V gave up 0 bases and J gave up 9 bases; unmatched junction bases: 5. This chain's CDR3 is CASSLGTGSGIQYF. The CDR3 DNA is TGCGCCAGCAGCTTGGGGACAGGGTCTGGCATTCAGTACTTC.

There are a few counts of this clonotype. The CDR3 nucleotides are TGCAGTGCTAAGAGGGCCCCAGAGGTCGAGCAGTTCTTC. Protein product: CSAKRAPEVEQFF. This chain connects TRBV20-1 to TRBJ2-1; D might be TRBD2 (5 bases). Germline CDR1 reads DFQATT; CDR2 reads SNEGSKA (reference sequence). This CDR3 is 13 amino acids long. Between the trimmed V and J ends, which lost 4 bases and 10 bases, there was a span of 17 bases.

The table lists this clonotype with many counts. V is TRBV7-9 and J is TRBJ2-4; perhaps TRBD2 as D (6 bases). There are 13 residues in the CDR3. The germline CDR1 and CDR2 sequences are SEHNR and FQNEAQ (reference sequence). With 5 bases removed from V and 5 bases from J, the gap between germline ends came to 10 bases. CDR3 in amino acids: CASSSPSENIQYF. The CDR3 DNA sequence: TGTGCCAGCAGCAGTCCTAGCGAAAACATTCAGTACTTC. The whole variable domain, remainder taken from reference TRBV7-9 and TRBJ2-4, is DTGVSQNPRHKITKRGQNVTFRCDPISEHNRLYWYRQTLGQGPEFLTYFQNEAQLEKSRLLSDRFSAERPKGSFSTLEIQRTEQGDSAMYLCASSSPSENIQYFGAGTRLSVL.

This clonotype was observed a few times. An end of the junction differs from the germline gene, which may be a read error. The rearrangement links TRBV7-2 to TRBJ2-5, with TRBD2 identical over 7 bases. In germline, CDR1 is SGHTA, CDR2 FQGNSA. The CDR3 length is 14 residues. In nucleotides, the CDR3 is TGTGCCCGCAGCTTAGCCGGGAGGAGGGAGACCCAGTACTTC. This codes for CARSLAGRRETQYF.

Concerning this clonotype: A much more abundant neighbour one base away suggests this may be a read error. The chain is built from TRBV20-1 and TRBJ2-1, with TRBD1 matching over 7 bases. The V gene end was trimmed by 6 bases and the J gene end by 5 bases; junction bases not matched to a gene: 7. CDR3 length: 13 residues. Germline lookup yields CDR1 DFQATT and CDR2 SNEGSKA (reference sequence). The DNA for the CDR3 is TGCAGTGCCCCGGACAGGCTTAACAATGAGCAGTTCTTC. Protein sequence: CSAPDRLNNEQFF.

This clonotype was seen a few times. The chain recombines TRBV12-3 or TRBV12-4 with TRBJ1-2; D gene uncertain. The CDR3 spans 14 residues. V dropped 5 bases and J dropped 3 bases, with 13 bases sitting between them. The CDR3 reads CASSPQVGYYGYTF. CDR3 nucleotides: TGTGCCAGCAGTCCTCAGGTGGGGTACTATGGCTACACCTTC.

The sample holds a few counts of this clonotype. The chain carries TRBV7-2 and TRBJ2-3, with D tentatively TRBD1 (6 bases). V was clipped by 5 bases and J by 2 bases, with 23 bases between them. Per the germline V gene, CDR1 is SGHTA and CDR2 is FQGNSA. CDR3 length: 18 residues. The CDR3 nucleotides are TGTGCCAGCAGCGTAGACCAACAGGGCTCCCCGATCACAGATACGCAGTATTTT. Translated, it gives CASSVDQQGSPITDTQYF.

The gene calls are TRBV29-1 and TRBJ2-3; TRBD2 is a possible D gene (6 bases). The CDR3 spans 14 residues. Trimming removed 6 bases from V and 0 bases from J, with 13 bases in between. From germline, CDR1 is SQVTM and CDR2 ANQGSEA. CDR3 nucleotide sequence: TGCAGCGTCCTAGGGACTTCTAGCACAGATACGCAGTATTTT. This gives the protein CSVLGTSSTDTQYF.

Only a few counts were recorded for this clonotype. The V gene is TRBV3-1, the J gene TRBJ2-5; D is perhaps TRBD1 (7 bases). Trimming took 7 bases from V and 3 from J, leaving 15 bases between them. Germline CDR1 and CDR2: LGHDT and YNNKEL (reference sequence). This CDR3 is 14 amino acids long. The CDR3 loop reads CASIRTGEEETQYF. CDR3 nucleotides: TGTGCCAGCATCCGTACAGGGGAGGAAGAGACCCAGTACTTC.

This clonotype was counted a few times. The chain joins TRBV5-1 to TRBJ1-1, with D possibly being TRBD1 (6 bases). CDR3 length equals 15 residues. Germline V CDR1 and CDR2: SGHRS, YFSETQ. Trimming shortened V by 0 bases and J by 5 bases, and 14 bases separated the two germline ends. The CDR3 DNA follows: TGCGCCAGCAGCTTGGCCCTGGGGGCGAAAACTGAAGCTTTCTTT. The encoded protein is CASSLALGAKTEAFF. Full variable domain (outside the CDR3, taken from reference TRBV5-1 and TRBJ1-1): KAGVTQTPRYLIKTRGQQVTLSCSPISGHRSVSWYQQTPGQGLQFLFEYFSETQRNKGNFPGRFSGRQFSNSRSEMNVSTLELGDSALYLCASSLALGAKTEAFFGQGTRLTVV.

The V call is TRBV12-3 or TRBV12-4, the J call TRBJ2-7, with unresolved D. V was pared by 6 bases and J by 3 bases, with 12 bases between. The CDR3 covers 13 residues. The CDR3 DNA reads TGTGCCAGCAGACTAACAGAGAACTACGAGCAGTACTTC. It encodes CASRLTENYEQYF.

A few counts support this clonotype. The chain couples TRBV29-1 to TRBJ1-1; 8 positions match TRBD1. Germline trimming cut 6 bases from V and 10 bases from J; bases unmatched to any gene: 10. This CDR3 is 12 amino acids long. Germline CDR1 and CDR2: SQVTM and ANQGSEA. In nucleotides, the CDR3 is TGCAGCGTAGTGGGACAGGCTATCCCAGCTTTCTTT. It specifies CSVVGQAIPAFF.

This sequence joins TRBV12-3 or TRBV12-4 and TRBJ1-1, with TRBD1 matching over 9 bases. The CDR3 has 14 amino acids. The V segment lost 5 bases and the J segment 5 bases; nucleotides outside the gene matches: 6. CDR3 sequence: CASSRRDRVTEAFF. CDR3 DNA sequence: TGTGCCAGCAGTCGCCGGGACAGGGTGACTGAAGCTTTCTTT.

DNA of the CDR3: TGCAGTGCTAGAGAGGGTTATAATTCACCCCTCCACTTT. Its protein product is CSAREGYNSPLHF. The chain recombines TRBV20-1 with TRBJ1-6; D is ambiguous. The CDR3 extends over 13 amino acids. V was cut by 0 bases and J by 4 bases, with 4 bases left in between. The germline V gene encodes CDR1 DFQATT and CDR2 SNEGSKA (reference sequence).

This chain connects TRBV5-1 to TRBJ1-2; the D gene is possibly TRBD1 (5 bases). The CDR3 extends over 16 amino acids. Germline V gene sequence: CDR1 SGHRS, CDR2 YFSETQ. Trimming removed 7 bases from V and 5 bases from J, with 24 bases in between. The CDR3 DNA sequence: TGCGCCAGCTCCTCCGCGCCGGGCAGGGACCGATATGGCTACACCTTC. This codes for CASSSAPGRDRYGYTF.

The chain links TRBV5-1 to TRBJ2-5, with 8 bases matching TRBD2. Per germline, CDR1 SGHRS and CDR2 YFSETQ. This CDR3 spans 15 amino acids. V was pared by 3 bases and J by 4 bases, with 8 bases of the junction left unmatched. CDR3 sequence reads: CASSWVGLAPETQYF. In DNA form, the CDR3 reads TGCGCCAGCAGCTGGGTCGGACTAGCCCCAGAGACCCAGTACTTC.

This clonotype was recorded a few times. V is TRBV6-5 and J is TRBJ2-1; TRBD2 agrees at 7 bases. CDR3 length equals 14 residues. J gave up 4 bases and V 5 bases, and 5 bases lay outside the gene matches. In germline, CDR1 is MNHEY, CDR2 SVGAGI. This CDR3 reads CASSVTSQYNEQFF. The CDR3 nucleotides read TGTGCCAGCAGTGTGACTAGCCAGTACAATGAGCAGTTCTTC.

The V call is TRBV3-1, the J call TRBJ2-1; TRBD1 matches at 9 bases. Germline lookup yields CDR1 LGHDT and CDR2 YNNKEL (reference sequence). J was trimmed by 9 bases and V by 1 base; bases with no gene match: 7. This CDR3 spans 15 amino acids. The CDR3 sequence is CASSQVGTGFGEQFF. CDR3 in DNA: TGTGCCAGCAGCCAAGTTGGGACAGGGTTCGGTGAGCAGTTCTTC.

There are a few counts of this clonotype. V usage is TRBV20-1 and J usage is TRBJ1-2; TRBD1 matches 10 bases. CDR3 size: 12 residues. The germline V gene encodes CDR1 DFQATT and CDR2 SNEGSKA (reference sequence). V trimming: 8 bases; J trimming: 7 bases; junction bases outside the gene matches: 7. Written as DNA, the CDR3 is TGCAGTCGTAACCGGGACAGGGGTGGCTACACCTTC. Translation: CSRNRDRGGYTF.

The chain has TRBV5-1 and TRBJ2-3, with D unresolved. Germline CDR1 SGHRS, CDR2 YFSETQ. Trimming removed 5 bases at V and 4 bases at J, with 14 bases between. The CDR3 extends over 14 amino acids. Here the CDR3 reads CASSDGIFADTQYF. CDR3 nucleotides: TGCGCCAGCAGTGACGGCATTTTCGCAGATACGCAGTATTTT.

The rearrangement joins TRBV9 to TRBJ2-5, with D tentatively TRBD2 (5 bases). The CDR3 extends over 15 amino acids. The ends were cut back, 3 bases at V and 4 bases at J, with 16 bases in the middle. CDR1 is SGDLS, CDR2 YYNGEE, per germline. The CDR3, as DNA: TGTGCCAGCAGCGATAGTAATGGGAGAGGAGAGACCCAGTACTTC. As protein: CASSDSNGRGETQYF.

This chain connects TRBV29-1 to TRBJ2-7; 11 bases fit TRBD2. The CDR3 contains 13 residues. The germline gives CDR1 SQVTM, CDR2 ANQGSEA. The junction had 9 bases not matched to a gene; V was cut back by 7 bases and J by 7 bases. The CDR3 bases are TGCAGCGGTGGGACTAGCGGTAACAATGAGCAGTACTTC. Amino acids: CSGGTSGNNEQYF.

V and J are TRBV7-9 and TRBJ1-2, with D hard to call. V was shortened by 2 bases and J by 8 bases, with 12 bases between the two germline ends. The CDR3 runs 13 residues. From germline, CDR1 is SEHNR and CDR2 FQNEAQ (reference sequence). The CDR3 region has the DNA TGTGCCAGCAGCTTATCTGGTCAGGCCGGCTACACCTTC. As protein: CASSLSGQAGYTF.

This clonotype was recorded many times. The genes are TRBV6-5 and TRBJ2-5; D is perhaps TRBD1 (5 bases). V shed 2 bases and J shed 2 bases, with 9 bases lying between them. Germline V gene data show CDR1 as MNHEY and CDR2 as SVGAGI. The CDR3 runs 14 residues. The CDR3 region has the DNA TGTGCCAGCAGTTACGACAGAAGACAAGAGACCCAGTACTTC. This translates into CASSYDRRQETQYF.

With respect to this clonotype: A clone one base away is much larger, so this may be a read error. This chain links TRBV5-6 with TRBJ2-1; 9 bases are shared with TRBD2. Trimming at V came to 0 bases and at J to 12 bases, leaving 13 bases not matched to a gene. This CDR3 spans 16 amino acids. Germline CDR1 reads SGHDT; CDR2 reads YYEEEE. The CDR3 DNA reads as TGTGCCAGCAGCTTGGCGGTAGGACTAGCGAGGCATGGGCAGTTCTTC. It specifies CASSLAVGLARHGQFF. Supplemented by reference TRBV5-6 and TRBJ2-1, the full variable domain reads DAGVTQSPTHLIKTRGQQVTLRCSPKSGHDTVSWYQQALGQGPQFIFQYYEEEERQRGNFPDRFSGHQFPNYSSELNVNALLLGDSALYLCASSLAVGLARHGQFFGPGTRLTVL.

This chain links TRBV6-2 or TRBV6-3 with TRBJ2-5; D possibly corresponds to TRBD1 (6 bases). The DNA end lines up better with TRBJ2-7; the J call may be wrong. The CDR3 consists of 13 residues. Germline V lookup: CDR1 MNHEY, CDR2 SVGEGT. The CDR3: CASSSFRGDEQYF. In nucleotides, the CDR3 is TGTGCCAGCAGTTCCTTCAGGGGAGACGAGCAGTACTTC.

In its sample, this clonotype was seen a few times. This chain uses TRBV5-1 with TRBJ2-3; D is possibly TRBD2 (6 bases). V gave up 4 bases and J gave up 4 bases, with 16 bases separating them. Per germline, CDR1 SGHRS and CDR2 YFSETQ. The CDR3 loop spans 15 amino acids. The CDR3 bases are TGCGCCAGCAGCCGACTAGGAGCGGGCCCAGATACGCAGTATTTT. Translated: CASSRLGAGPDTQYF. The whole variable domain, filled in from reference TRBV5-1 and TRBJ2-3, reads KAGVTQTPRYLIKTRGQQVTLSCSPISGHRSVSWYQQTPGQGLQFLFEYFSETQRNKGNFPGRFSGRQFSNSRSEMNVSTLELGDSALYLCASSRLGAGPDTQYFGPGTRLTVL.

The CDR3 here is CASPEGREADTQYF. The CDR3 DNA sequence: TGTGCCAGTCCTGAGGGAAGGGAGGCAGATACGCAGTATTTT. The rearrangement links TRBV27 to TRBJ2-3; D may be TRBD2 (6 bases). The CDR3 covers 14 residues. Germline loops: CDR1 MNHEY, CDR2 SMNVEV (reference sequence). Trimming took off 9 bases at V and 4 bases at J, with 17 bases between the two ends.

This clonotype was found a few times. The genes are TRBV28 and TRBJ2-1, with 7 bases that match TRBD1. There are 17 residues in the CDR3. Looked up from germline, CDR1 is MDHEN and CDR2 is SYDVKM. J was trimmed by 3 bases and V by 6 bases; bases with no gene match: 14. The CDR3 loop reads CASRPGTATSRYNEQFF. CDR3 nucleotides: TGTGCCAGCAGGCCCGGGACAGCTACGTCCCGCTACAATGAGCAGTTCTTC. Filled out from reference TRBV28 and TRBJ2-1, the complete variable domain reads DVKVTQSSRYLVKRTGEKVFLECVQDMDHENMFWYRQDPGLGLRLIYFSYDVKMKEKGDIPEGYSVSREKKERFSLILESASTNQTSMYLCASRPGTATSRYNEQFFGPGTRLTVL.

This clonotype was detected only a few times. The rearrangement uses TRBV14 and TRBJ1-6, with a possible D match to TRBD1 (6 bases). CDR1 and CDR2 from the germline V gene are SGHDN and FVKESK. The length of the CDR3 is 14 residues. Deletions cut 2 bases from V and 10 bases from J, with 12 bases between. CDR3 coding DNA: TGTGCCAGCAGCCAAAGACAGGTGGGGTCACCCCTCCACTTT. Encoded protein: CASSQRQVGSPLHF. The whole variable domain, remainder taken from reference TRBV14 and TRBJ1-6, is EAGVTQFPSHSVIEKGQTVTLRCDPISGHDNLYWYRRVMGKEIKFLLHFVKESKQDESGMPNNRFLAERTGGTYSTLKVQPAELEDSGVYFCASSQRQVGSPLHFGNGTRLTVT.

This clonotype was counted at least ten times. This sequence joins TRBV20-1 and TRBJ1-5, with D uncertain. The V end lost 0 bases, the J end lost 6 bases, and 6 bases lay between the germline ends. Per germline, CDR1 DFQATT and CDR2 SNEGSKA (reference sequence). CDR3 length equals 12 residues. The CDR3 sequence: CSAREGSQPQHF. DNA of the CDR3: TGCAGTGCTAGAGAGGGGAGTCAGCCCCAGCATTTT.

The rearrangement joins TRBV20-1 to TRBJ1-5; tentative D call: TRBD1 (5 bases). Germline CDR1 and CDR2: DFQATT and SNEGSKA (reference sequence). V lost 3 bases to trimming and J lost 0 bases, with 15 bases between them. The CDR3 has 16 amino acids. The CDR3, as DNA: TGCAGTGCTAGGTATCGGGACGGTGATAGCAATCAGCCCCAGCATTTT. It codes for CSARYRDGDSNQPQHF.